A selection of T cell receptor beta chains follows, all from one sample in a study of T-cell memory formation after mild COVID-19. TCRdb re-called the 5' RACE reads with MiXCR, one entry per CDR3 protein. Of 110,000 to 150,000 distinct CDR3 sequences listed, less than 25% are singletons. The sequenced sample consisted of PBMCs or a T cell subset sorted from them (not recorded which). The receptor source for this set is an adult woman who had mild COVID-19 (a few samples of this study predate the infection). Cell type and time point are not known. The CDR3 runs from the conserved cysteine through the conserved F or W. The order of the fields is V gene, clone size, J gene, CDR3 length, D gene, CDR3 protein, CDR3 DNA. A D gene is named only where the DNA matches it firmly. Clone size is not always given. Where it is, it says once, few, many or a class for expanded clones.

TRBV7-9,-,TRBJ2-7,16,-,CASSLLIGSLSYEQYF,TGTGCCAGCAGCTTATTGATCGGGAGTCTGTCCTACGAGCAGTACTTC
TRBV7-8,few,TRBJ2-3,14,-,CASSLDSYTDTQYF,TGTGCCAGCAGCTTGGACAGCTACACAGATACGCAGTATTTT
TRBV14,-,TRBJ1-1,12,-,CASSQLFGEAFF,TGTGCCAGCAGCCAACTTTTTGGTGAAGCTTTCTTT
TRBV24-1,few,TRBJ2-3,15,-,CATSDWGGHTDTQYF,TGTGCCACCAGTGATTGGGGGGGCCACACAGATACGCAGTATTTT
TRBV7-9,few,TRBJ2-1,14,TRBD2,CASRGGRANNEQFF,TGTGCCAGCCGGGGCGGGAGAGCCAACAATGAGCAGTTCTTC
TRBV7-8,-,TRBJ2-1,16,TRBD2,CASSLLGLAAYNEQFF,TGTGCCAGCAGCTTATTGGGGCTAGCGGCCTACAATGAGCAGTTCTTC
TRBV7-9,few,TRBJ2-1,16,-,CASSLAGQGNYNEQFF,TGTGCCAGCAGCTTAGCAGGGCAGGGTAACTACAATGAGCAGTTCTTC
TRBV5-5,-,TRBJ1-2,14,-,CASSLATDGYGYTF,TGTGCCAGCAGCTTGGCCACTGACGGATATGGCTACACCTTC
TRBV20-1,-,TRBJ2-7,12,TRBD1,CGCGTGSYEQYF,TGCGGATGCGGGACAGGTTCCTACGAGCAGTACTTC
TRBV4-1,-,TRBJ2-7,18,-,CASSQGGDPAARRYEQYF,TGCGCCAGCAGCCAAGGAGGGGACCCCGCAGCCCGGAGATACGAGCAGTACTTC
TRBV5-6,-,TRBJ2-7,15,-,CASSLITGASYEQYF,TGTGCCAGCAGCTTGATCACCGGGGCCTCCTACGAGCAGTACTTC
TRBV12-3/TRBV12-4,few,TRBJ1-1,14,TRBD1,CASSPGQENTEAFF,TGTGCCAGCAGTCCGGGACAGGAGAACACTGAAGCTTTCTTT
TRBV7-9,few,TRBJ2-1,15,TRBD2,CASSNPSGRSNEQFF,TGTGCCAGCAGCAATCCTAGCGGGAGGAGTAATGAGCAGTTCTTC
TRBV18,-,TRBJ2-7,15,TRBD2,CASSPGLAGNYEQYF,TGTGCCAGCTCACCGGGGCTAGCGGGAAACTACGAGCAGTACTTC
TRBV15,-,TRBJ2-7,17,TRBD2,CATSRGYDSGSHYEQYF,TGTGCCACCAGCAGAGGGTACGACAGCGGGAGCCACTACGAGCAGTACTTC
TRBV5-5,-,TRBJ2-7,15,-,CASSLDPVLPYEQYF,TGTGCCAGCAGCTTGGACCCGGTCCTGCCCTACGAGCAGTACTTC
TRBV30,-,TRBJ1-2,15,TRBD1,CAWRVPTGDGAGYTF,TGTGCCTGGAGAGTTCCAACAGGGGACGGGGCTGGCTACACCTTC
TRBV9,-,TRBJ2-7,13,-,CASSGRGTYEQYF,TGTGCCAGCAGCGGTAGGGGGACCTACGAGCAGTACTTC
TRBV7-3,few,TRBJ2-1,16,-,CASSLFGGSSYNEQFF,TGTGCCAGCAGCTTATTCGGGGGAAGCTCCTACAATGAGCAGTTCTTC
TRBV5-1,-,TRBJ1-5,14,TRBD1,CASSLGTDNQPQHF,TGCGCCAGCAGCTTAGGGACAGACAATCAGCCCCAGCATTTT
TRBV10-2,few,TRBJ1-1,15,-,CASSESPGGGTEAFF,TGCGCCAGCAGTGAGTCACCGGGGGGAGGCACTGAAGCTTTCTTT
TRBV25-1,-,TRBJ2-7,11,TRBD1,CASGTGVEQYF,TGTGCCAGCGGGACAGGGGTAGAGCAGTACTTC
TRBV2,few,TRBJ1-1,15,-,CASSEFGSLNTEAFF,TGTGCCAGCAGTGAATTTGGTTCGTTGAACACTGAAGCTTTCTTT
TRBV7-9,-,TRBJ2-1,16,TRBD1,CASRLFRDSPYNEQFF,TGTGCCAGCAGATTATTCCGGGACAGCCCCTACAATGAGCAGTTCTTC
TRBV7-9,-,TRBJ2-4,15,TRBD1,CASSPSNRGYHIQYF,TGTGCCAGCAGCCCCAGCAACAGGGGCTATCACATTCAGTACTTC
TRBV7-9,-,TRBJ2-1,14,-,CASSHPERGDEQFF,TGTGCCAGCAGTCACCCCGAGCGCGGGGATGAGCAGTTCTTC
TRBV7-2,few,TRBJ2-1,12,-,CASSFSYNEQFF,TGTGCCAGCAGCTTCTCCTACAATGAGCAGTTCTTC
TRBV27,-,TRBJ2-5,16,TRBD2,CASSFTSGRGEETQYF,TGTGCCAGCAGTTTCACTAGCGGGAGAGGTGAAGAGACCCAGTACTTC
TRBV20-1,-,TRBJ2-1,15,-,CSASPTFRGGDEQFF,TGCAGTGCTAGTCCCACCTTTCGAGGAGGCGATGAGCAGTTCTTC
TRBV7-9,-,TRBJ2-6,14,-,CASSPTSGANVLTF,TGTGCCAGCAGCCCGACCTCTGGGGCCAACGTCCTGACTTTC
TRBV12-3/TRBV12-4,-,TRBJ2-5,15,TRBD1,CASSQPGTGKETQYF,TGTGCCAGCAGCCAACCCGGGACAGGGAAAGAGACCCAGTACTTC
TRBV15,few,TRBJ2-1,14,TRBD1,CATSRGQGFLGQFF,TGTGCCACCAGCCGAGGACAGGGGTTTTTGGGGCAGTTCTTC
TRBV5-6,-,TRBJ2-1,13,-,CASSSTIYNEQFF,TGTGCCAGCAGCTCGACAATCTACAATGAGCAGTTCTTC
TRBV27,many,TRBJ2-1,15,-,CASSLRLAKYNEQFF,TGTGCCAGCAGTTTAAGGCTAGCCAAATACAATGAGCAGTTCTTC
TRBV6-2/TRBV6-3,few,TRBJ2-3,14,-,CASSYGRVTDTQYF,TGTGCCAGCAGTTACGGGCGAGTAACAGATACGCAGTATTTT
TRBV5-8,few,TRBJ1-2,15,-,CASSLRGRANYGYTF,TGTGCCAGCAGCTTGCGAGGTCGAGCTAACTATGGCTACACCTTC
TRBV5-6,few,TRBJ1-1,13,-,CASSLGRGSEAFF,TGTGCCAGCAGCTTGGGTAGGGGCTCTGAAGCTTTCTTT
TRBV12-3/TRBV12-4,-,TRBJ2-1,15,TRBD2,CASSLGGGGYNEQFF,TGTGCCAGCAGTTTGGGCGGCGGGGGCTACAATGAGCAGTTCTTC
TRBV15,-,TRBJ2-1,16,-,CATATDVRTLYNEQFF,TGTGCCACCGCAACTGATGTGCGGACTCTATACAATGAGCAGTTCTTC
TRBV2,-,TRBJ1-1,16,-,CASSEMTGEMNTEAFF,TGTGCCAGCAGTGAAATGACAGGTGAAATGAACACTGAAGCTTTCTTT
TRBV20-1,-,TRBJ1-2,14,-,CSPNRHPSGYGYTF,TGCAGTCCAAACCGACACCCTTCGGGGTATGGCTACACCTTC
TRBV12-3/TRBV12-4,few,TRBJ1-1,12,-,CASSPRKGEAFF,TGTGCCAGCAGTCCTCGAAAAGGTGAAGCTTTCTTT
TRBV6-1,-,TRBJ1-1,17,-,CASSEYLRTSMNTEAFF,TGTGCCAGCAGTGAATATTTACGAACGAGCATGAACACTGAAGCTTTCTTT
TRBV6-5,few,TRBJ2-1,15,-,CASSPHWGSGNEQFF,TGTGCCAGCAGTCCCCACTGGGGCAGCGGCAATGAGCAGTTCTTC
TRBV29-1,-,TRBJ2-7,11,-,CSVEDLGVRYF,TGCAGCGTTGAAGATCTCGGGGTACGGTACTTC
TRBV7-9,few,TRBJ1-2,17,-,CASTPIKAGPPNYGYTF,TGTGCCAGCACCCCCATAAAGGCAGGGCCCCCGAACTATGGCTACACCTTC
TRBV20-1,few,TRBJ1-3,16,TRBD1,CSARRQQGAPGNTIYF,TGCAGTGCTAGGAGACAGCAGGGGGCGCCTGGAAACACCATATATTTT
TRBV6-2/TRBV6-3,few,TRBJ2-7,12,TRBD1,CASRRGTEEQYF,TGTGCCAGCAGAAGAGGGACAGAAGAGCAGTACTTC